The sequence of this T cell receptor beta chain was determined in a study of T cell responses to AZD1222 COVID-19 vaccine. Generated by immunoSEQ multiplex PCR, the TCRdb table keeps only in-frame clones and is missing some. This sample has 140,000 or so clones, with 70% to 90% found just once. Regarding the study as a whole: White British donors predominated, females outnumbered males, and clonal diversity was possibly underestimated. Nearly half of spike-specific TCRs reportedly go after variant regions that carry no mutations. Recipients of AZD1222 seropositive at baseline numbered only five or six.

The germline V gene encodes CDR1 WSHSY and CDR2 SAAADI. This CDR3 region has 16 residues. V gave up 0 bases and J gave up 6 bases; unmatched junction bases: 6. Concerning this clone: Its antigen is unidentified.

Material: peripheral blood, obtained 28 days after the second AZD1222 dose. The origin of this receptor is an adult who received the AZD1222 COVID-19 vaccine. The J gene is TRBJ2-2, the V gene TRBV10-2, with 8 bases aligning to TRBD2. CDR3 coding DNA: TGCGCCAGCAGTGAGTCGGGACTAGAGGTGGCCGGGGAGCTGTTTTTT. Its translation: CASSESGLEVAGELFF.